Only one count was recorded for the clone carrying this TCR beta chain. Antigen unknown. This specimen comes from a study of OX40 agonist ivuxolimab in advanced cancers. In the study overall: An agonistic anti-OX40 (CD134) antibody, ivuxolimab, was used to treat the patients. Dose-escalation patients suffered from hepatocellular carcinoma, melanoma, renal cell or head and neck cancer.

Generated by immunoSEQ multiplex PCR, the TCRdb table keeps only in-frame clones and is missing some. The top ten clones hold about 25% of a sample with about 14,000 clones, 84% of them seen once. Findings and caveats of the study: Among the nonresponders, some also had low normalized T-cell clonal expansion.

In germline, CDR1 is SGHRS, CDR2 YFSETQ. Unmatched junction bases numbered 6, after V lost 0 bases and J lost 3 bases. The CDR3 sequence is 15 residues long. The clonotype comes from an adult with an advanced solid tumor such as melanoma, head and neck, liver or kidney cancer. This chain uses TRBV5-1 with TRBJ2-7; 7 nucleotides agree with TRBD1. Here the sequenced sample was CD4+ or CD8+ T cells sorted from blood, taken in a trial of the OX40 agonist ivuxolimab. CDR3 DNA sequence: TGCGCCAGCAGCTTGGAGACAGGGAGACACTACGAGCAGTACTTC. As protein: CASSLETGRHYEQYF.